This TCR beta chain stems from a study of neurological immune-mediated disorders. Germline CDR1 LNHNV, CDR2 YYDKDF (reference sequence). Trimming took 4 bases from V and 2 from J, leaving 4 bases between them. The CDR3 is made up of 12 amino acids. Many counts were recorded for this clonotype. TCRdb reanalysed the 5' RACE reads using MiXCR and keeps one entry per CDR3 protein. The repertoire has tens of thousands of distinct CDR3 sequences, 3.5% to 4% of them found once; the top ten carry 2.2%. The receptor's source is a man aged 30-40 years with multiple sclerosis. The sequencing input was PBMCs. V and J are TRBV15 and TRBJ2-3; D is uncertain. The CDR3, as DNA: TGTGCCACCAGCAAAAACACAGATACGCAGTATTTT. Its translation is CATSKNTDTQYF.